Listed below are T cell receptor beta chains from one sample, sequenced in a study of a mutant IDH1 vaccine in newly diagnosed glioma. The antigens for these receptors are not known. The repertoire was sequenced with immunoSEQ multiplex PCR; TCRdb's copy has only in-frame clones and lacks some. The repertoire holds 40,000 to 60,000 clones, 78% seen once, with approximately 1.8% in the top ten. The sample consisted of PBMCs, taken from a glioma patient whose treatment included an IDH1 peptide vaccine. The receptors were sampled from a woman aged 40 to 50 with glioma. Each CDR3 is given without its conserved first and last residue. Fields, in order: J gene, V gene, CDR3 protein.

TRBJ1-2 | TRBV4-1 | ASSQGGLNPYGYT
TRBJ1-1 | TRBV2 | ASSATGNTEAF
TRBJ2-5 | TRBV6-5 | ASSSRTGRQETQY
TRBJ1-2 | TRBV30 | ASRSTFDYGYT
TRBJ1-3 | TRBV30 | AWSPGTGWGISSGNTIY
TRBJ2-1 | TRBV25-1 | ASSDNTGTSGGEQF
TRBJ1-5 | TRBV29-1 | SVETGDDQPQH
TRBJ1-2 | TRBV7-9 | ASSLLQNYGYT
TRBJ1-3 | TRBV7-2 | ASSLGGTYSGNTIY
TRBJ2-7 | TRBV5-4 | ASSAPVSPYEQY
TRBJ1-1 | TRBV29-1 | ALKGGLNTEAF
TRBJ1-5 | TRBV4-1 | ASSQGTGWEGSNQPQH
TRBJ1-5 | TRBV6-6 | ASSYRGEGNQPQH
TRBJ2-5 | TRBV7-2 | ASSLAGTGAGQETQY
TRBJ1-5 | TRBV5-8 | ASSLASRKDQPQH
TRBJ1-1 | TRBV14 | ASSQDGSGRPNTEAF
TRBJ2-2 | TRBV5-1 | ASSLYSAGELF
TRBJ1-2 | TRBV7-2 | ASSIRQGLWGYT
TRBJ2-7 | TRBV4-1 | ASSSPGRSYEQY
TRBJ1-3 | TRBV18 | ASSPLEGAPGNTIY
TRBJ2-6 | TRBV10-3 | AIRPIRGAGANVLT
TRBJ1-6 | TRBV7-6 | ASSLLGSTGGNSPLH
TRBJ2-6 | TRBV5-6 | ASSLFGANVLT
TRBJ2-3 | TRBV7-9 | ASSLDLASTDTQY
TRBJ1-1 | TRBV14 | ASSQELVAGTEAF
TRBJ1-4 | TRBV10-3 | AINRDPNEKLF
TRBJ2-5 | TRBV9 | ASSVDGGVETQY
TRBJ2-1 | TRBV4-1 | ASSLDSEQF
TRBJ1-2 | TRBV2 | ASSADSSYGYT
TRBJ1-1 | TRBV7-9 | ASSLVGVNTEAF
TRBJ1-2 | TRBV7-9 | ASSLTDKYYGYT
TRBJ2-5 | TRBV2 | ASTGRLAVRETQY
TRBJ2-1 | TRBV7-3 | ASSLASASGYNEQF
TRBJ1-1 | TRBV5-1 | ASSFSGGGTEAF
TRBJ1-2 | TRBV5-1 | ASSLGTRQDKGYT
TRBJ1-1 | TRBV6-5 | ATDPGRGTEAF
TRBJ2-7 | TRBV7-2 | ASSETRGAEQY
TRBJ1-5 | TRBV6-1 | ASRDGSGGNQPQH
TRBJ1-1 | TRBV9 | ASSAGDRGTEAF
TRBJ1-5 | TRBV19 | ASSDPAGINQPQH
TRBJ1-1 | TRBV5-4 | ASSKGGEDNTFTEAF
TRBJ1-4 | TRBV5-1 | ASSTGQIATNEKLF
TRBJ2-7 | TRBV6-1 | ASIGSYEQY
TRBJ2-3 | TRBV11-2 | ASSFVDGRTDTQY
TRBJ1-4 | TRBV7-6 | ASSSSFATNEKLF
TRBJ2-2 | TRBV9 | ASSVVIGAGTGELF
TRBJ1-6 | TRBV25-1 | ASSEWSRGGNSPLH
TRBJ2-5 | TRBV7-9 | ASSLWAAEPQETQY
TRBJ2-7 | TRBV5-1 | ASSLQEAYEQY
TRBJ2-1 | TRBV10-1 | ASSESNAGGNEQF
TRBJ1-5 | TRBV2 | ASSPGQGRQPQH
TRBJ2-5 | TRBV6-6 | ASSYGRRETQY
TRBJ1-4 | TRBV5-6 | ASRERGIGRNEKLF
TRBJ1-5 | TRBV7-2 | ASSRTSNQPQH
TRBJ1-4 | TRBV15 | ATSRDGGTEKLF
TRBJ2-1 | TRBV5-1 | ASRVQGGMGNHEQF
TRBJ2-1 | TRBV2 | ASLGVAGLRPYNEQF
TRBJ1-6 | TRBV9 | ASSPDRIYSPLH
TRBJ1-5 | TRBV6-6 | ASSWGSGDQPQH
TRBJ2-7 | TRBV2 | ASTSIVGASYEQY